Following are 17 T cell receptor beta chains from one sample sequenced in a study of shared clonotypes between healthy human individuals. Sequencing was performed with immunoSEQ multiplex PCR; in TCRdb, only in-frame clones are kept and a portion is missing. This sample has hundreds of thousands of clones; around three quarters occur once, and the top ten carry 12%. The sequenced material came from PBMCs. These receptors all stem from a woman between 40 and 50 years old in good health. Some clones in this sample may be carry-over from other donors' samples.

This chain joins TRBV30 and TRBJ2-7; no definite D call. This CDR3 has 12 amino acids. Germline V gene sequence: CDR1 GTSNPN, CDR2 SVGIG (reference sequence). V lost 0 bases, J lost 6 bases, and 9 bases lay in between. The CDR3: CAWSVRPGEQYF. CDR3 coding DNA: TGTGCCTGGAGTGTAAGGCCGGGCGAGCAGTACTTC.

J is TRBJ1-5 and V is TRBV5-4, with D possibly matching TRBD1 (5 bases). Per germline, CDR1 SGHNT and CDR2 YYREEE (reference sequence). This CDR3 region has 13 residues. Between the trimmed V and J ends, which lost 1 base and 5 bases, there was a span of 7 bases. CDR3 region: CASSLSTDQPQHF. CDR3 sequence (DNA): TGTGCCAGCAGCTTGTCGACAGATCAGCCCCAGCATTTT.

The chain joins TRBV10-1 to TRBJ2-1; the match to TRBD2 covers 11 bases. This CDR3 has 17 amino acids. The germline gives CDR1 WNHNN, CDR2 SYGVQD (reference sequence). Germline trimming cut 2 bases from V and 4 bases from J; bases unmatched to any gene: 7. The CDR3 region is CASSEGIAGGMYNEQFF. In nucleotides, the CDR3 is TGCGCCAGCAGTGAGGGAATAGCGGGAGGGATGTACAATGAGCAGTTCTTC.

About this clone itself: The junction does not match germline at one end; this may be a read error. V gene TRBV7-7 combines with J gene TRBJ1-1; D uncertain. This CDR3 spans 13 amino acids. Germline values: CDR1 SSHAT, CDR2 FNYEAQ (reference sequence). CDR3 coding DNA: TGTGCTAGCAGCTTGGACGTGAACACTGAAGCTTTCTTT. This gives the protein CASSLDVNTEAFF.

V gene TRBV5-6 combines with J gene TRBJ2-7; TRBD2 is a possible D gene (6 bases). The length of the CDR3 is 14 residues. Trimming pared 7 bases from V and 0 bases from J, leaving 14 bases between. The germline V gene encodes CDR1 SGHDT and CDR2 YYEEEE. CDR3 region: CASHPGTFSYEQYF. The CDR3 bases are TGTGCCAGCCACCCGGGGACTTTCTCCTACGAGCAGTACTTC.

This chain uses TRBV2 with TRBJ2-3; 10 bases are shared with TRBD2. The CDR3 extends over 18 amino acids. Germline V lookup: CDR1 SNHLY, CDR2 FYNNEI. The V and J ends lost 4 bases and 4 bases, in that order; junction bases with no gene match: 14. The CDR3 region is CASSVGTSARGMADTQYF. CDR3 nucleotide sequence: TGTGCCAGCAGTGTGGGGACTAGCGCGAGGGGGATGGCAGATACGCAGTATTTT.

The rearrangement joins TRBV19 to TRBJ2-2; D uncertain. Per the germline V gene, CDR1 is LNHDA and CDR2 is SQIVND (reference sequence). Trimming cost V 6 bases and J 3 bases, with 8 bases left between them. The CDR3 loop spans 13 amino acids. The CDR3 DNA follows: TGTGCCAGTAGGGTCCAGTACACCGGGGAGCTGTTTTTT. This sequence encodes CASRVQYTGELFF. The full variable domain, rest sourced from reference TRBV19 and TRBJ2-2, is DGGITQSPKYLFRKEGQNVTLSCEQNLNHDAMYWYRQDPGQGLRLIYYSQIVNDFQKGDIAEGYSVSREKKESFPLTVTSAQKNPTAFYLCASRVQYTGELFFGEGSRLTVL.

This clone was detected a few times. The chain combines TRBV7-2 with TRBJ2-7, with D possibly called TRBD1 or TRBD2 (6 bases each). Per germline, CDR1 SGHTA and CDR2 FQGNSA. V lost 9 bases and J lost 5, with 17 bases in between. This CDR3 has 13 residues. CDR3 loop: CASSGARGDEQYF. CDR3 nucleotides: TGTGCCAGTTCGGGGGCTAGAGGCGACGAGCAGTACTTC.

The gene calls are TRBV6-5 and TRBJ2-5, with D hard to call. Trimming pared 9 bases from V and 5 bases from J, leaving 10 bases between. Germline values: CDR1 MNHEY, CDR2 SVGAGI. The CDR3 covers 11 residues. The DNA for the CDR3 is TGTGCCAGTGGCCCGCGGGAGACCCAGTACTTC. Translation: CASGPRETQYF.

The V and J genes are TRBV5-8 and TRBJ2-1; 10 bases line up with TRBD2. V lost 1 base, J lost 4 bases, and 14 bases stayed unmatched. Germline loops: CDR1 SGHTS, CDR2 YDEGEE. The CDR3 runs 19 residues. As DNA, the CDR3 is TGTGCCAGCAGCTTGTTCTGGCCTAGCGGGAGAAGTAATTACAATGAGCAGTTCTTC. This gives the protein CASSLFWPSGRSNYNEQFF.

This chain links TRBV29-1 with TRBJ1-1; maybe TRBD1 (5 bases). Germline V gene sequence: CDR1 SQVTM, CDR2 ANQGSEA. Trimming left V 4 bases short and J 4 bases short, with 10 bases between. This CDR3 has 12 residues. The CDR3 DNA reads TGCAGCGTTGGGGGGGGTACCACTGAAGCTTTCTTT. It codes for CSVGGGTTEAFF.

The V and J genes are TRBV30 and TRBJ2-7; either TRBD1 or TRBD2 may fit D (5 bases each). Germline V CDR1 and CDR2: GTSNPN, SVGIG (reference sequence). Trimming shortened V by 2 bases and J by 6 bases, and 23 bases separated the two germline ends. The length of the CDR3 is 16 residues. The CDR3 bases are TGTGCCTGGAGTACCCACTCCGGGACCCCTATGGGCGAGCAGTACTTC. It translates to CAWSTHSGTPMGEQYF.

In DNA form, the CDR3 reads TGTGCCAGCCGTAGGACAGGGGGCCCCGATGAGCAGTTCTTC. Protein product: CASRRTGGPDEQFF. This chain joins TRBV27 and TRBJ2-1; the match to TRBD1 covers 11 bases. This CDR3 has 14 amino acids. V trimming: 8 bases; J trimming: 8 bases; junction bases outside the gene matches: 8. The V gene's germline CDR1 is MNHEY and CDR2 SMNVEV (reference sequence).

V usage is TRBV28 and J usage is TRBJ1-5; tentative D call: TRBD1 (5 bases). V was pared by 7 bases and J by 0 bases, with 13 bases between. The CDR3 loop spans 15 amino acids. CDR1 MDHEN and CDR2 SYDVKM come from the germline V gene. DNA of the CDR3: TGTGCCAGCACGAGGGGCTTTTTTAGCAATCAGCCCCAGCATTTT. Translating it yields CASTRGFFSNQPQHF.

This rearrangement joins TRBV28 to TRBJ1-1; tentatively, D is TRBD1 (5 bases). Trimming removed 1 base at V and 11 bases at J, with 14 bases between. The CDR3 has 13 amino acids. The germline CDR1 and CDR2 sequences are MDHEN and SYDVKM. Written as DNA, the CDR3 is TGTGCCAGCAGTTTATCTCCCAGGGACGGGGCTTTCTTT. Protein product: CASSLSPRDGAFF.

The CDR3 is CASSPGQRDQPQHF. The CDR3 DNA reads as TGTGCCAGCTCACCGGGACAGCGCGATCAGCCCCAGCATTTT. V is TRBV18 and J is TRBJ1-5; 7 bases are shared with TRBD1. From germline, CDR1 is KGHSH and CDR2 LQKENI. CDR3 length: 14 residues. V lost 3 bases to trimming and J lost 5 bases; unmatched junction nucleotides: 4.

This chain links TRBV18 with TRBJ1-3; perhaps TRBD1 as D (5 bases). The CDR3 is 13 residues long. V lost 6 bases and J 7 bases, leaving 13 bases between the germline ends. Germline V gives CDR1 KGHSH, CDR2 LQKENI. The CDR3 coding sequence is TGTGCCAGCTCCTCCGGGACGAGGAACACCATATATTTT. Translated: CASSSGTRNTIYF.